These T cell receptor beta chains were read from a single sample in a study of OX40 agonist ivuxolimab in advanced cancers. Profiled with immunoSEQ multiplex PCR; TCRdb holds only in-frame clones, not every one. Among about 120,000 clones listed, around 93% were seen once. The input for sequencing was CD4+ or CD8+ T cells sorted from blood, taken in a trial of the OX40 agonist ivuxolimab. All receptors derive from an adult with an advanced solid tumor such as melanoma, head and neck, liver or kidney cancer. Both conserved end residues are part of each CDR3. A D gene is named only where the DNA matches it firmly. Clone size is shown for a subset of rows, as once, few, many or a class of expanded clone.

>TRBV7-9|NA|TRBJ2-7|NA
TGTGCCAGCAGCTCACGACGGGACGTAACCTACGAGCAGTACTTC
CASSSRRDVTYEQYF
>TRBV6-6|NA|TRBJ2-7|NA
TGTGCCAGCAGTGATCGACAGGATAGCTCCTACGAGCAGTACTTC
CASSDRQDSSYEQYF
>TRBV21-1|NA|TRBJ1-2|NA
TGTGCCAGCAACCGGGACAGGCCCCTCTTTCGCGGCTACACCTTC
CASNRDRPLFRGYTF
>TRBV9|NA|TRBJ1-3|NA
TGTGCCAGCAGCGTAGGACAGCAGGGAAACACCATATATTTT
CASSVGQQGNTIYF
>TRBV29-1|NA|TRBJ1-1|NA
TGCAGCGTTAAGTTTCGGGGTCAGGTGAGGACTGAAGCTTTCTTT
CSVKFRGQVRTEAFF
>TRBV11-3|NA|TRBJ2-3|NA
TGTGCCAGCAGCTTAGGTGGGGAGTTGCGTACAGATACGCAGTATTTT
CASSLGGELRTDTQYF
>TRBV18|NA|TRBJ2-3|NA
TGTGCCAGCTCACCACAGGTGGCAGATACGCAGTATTTT
CASSPQVADTQYF
>TRBV6-5|NA|TRBJ2-1|NA
TGTGCCAGCAGTTACTCCAGTGTGTACAATGAGCAGTTCTTC
CASSYSSVYNEQFF
>TRBV27|NA|TRBJ2-7|NA
TGTGCCAGCAGTTTAGTTTCGGGCGGGCTCAAACAGTACTTC
CASSLVSGGLKQYF
>TRBV18|NA|TRBJ2-7|NA
TGTGCCAGCTCACCAAGGCAGGGGAGTGGCTACGAGCAGTACTTC
CASSPRQGSGYEQYF
>TRBV9|NA|TRBJ2-1|TRBD2
TGTGCCAGCAGCACTAGCGGCAACTCCTACAATGAGCAGTTCTTC
CASSTSGNSYNEQFF
>TRBV7-9|NA|TRBJ1-1|NA
TGTGCCAGCAGCCGGTCCGCTGAAGCTTTCTTT
CASSRSAEAFF
>TRBV7-3|NA|TRBJ2-2|NA
TGTGCCAGCAGCATCCCGGGGGCTAGGCAACTGTTTTTT
CASSIPGARQLFF
>TRBV19|NA|TRBJ1-5|NA
TGTGCCAGTAGTATCGCCCGGGGTTACAATCAGCCCCAGCATTTT
CASSIARGYNQPQHF
>TRBV11-3|NA|TRBJ2-5|TRBD2
TGTGCCAGCAGCTTAAGGCGCGGGAGTGCGGGAGAGACCCAGTACTTC
CASSLRRGSAGETQYF
>TRBV19|NA|TRBJ1-6|TRBD1
TGTGCCAGTAGTATTCGGACAGGGGGCTCCTATAATTCACCCCTCCACTTT
CASSIRTGGSYNSPLHF
>TRBV11-2|NA|TRBJ1-6|TRBD1
TGTGCCAGCGGTCCACGGGGACAGAGCTCCTATAATTCACCCCTCCACTTT
CASGPRGQSSYNSPLHF
>TRBV7-3|NA|TRBJ2-1|TRBD2
TGTGCCAGCAGCTTTAGCGGGAGCTCCTACAATGAGCAGTTCTTC
CASSFSGSSYNEQFF
>TRBV5-1|few|TRBJ1-3|NA
TGCGCCAGCAGCTCCGGGACGGCTGGAAACACCATATATTTT
CASSSGTAGNTIYF
>TRBV10-3|NA|TRBJ2-1|TRBD2
TGTGCCATCAAGACTAGCGGGGGTTCCAATGAGCAGTTCTTC
CAIKTSGGSNEQFF
>TRBV2|NA|TRBJ1-5|NA
TGTGCCAGCAGGCTCTACCAGGGCAATCAGCCCCAGCATTTT
CASRLYQGNQPQHF
>TRBV5-1|NA|TRBJ2-3|TRBD1
TGCGCCAGCAGCCCCGAGGGACAGAGCACAGATACGCAGTATTTT
CASSPEGQSTDTQYF
>TRBV5-1|NA|TRBJ2-5|TRBD1
TGCGCCAGCAGCTTGGCCCCGGGACAGAAAAAACAAGAGACCCAGTACTTC
CASSLAPGQKKQETQYF
>TRBV19|NA|TRBJ1-6|TRBD1
TGTGCCAGTAGGGACAGGGGCAATAATTCACCCCTCCACTTT
CASRDRGNNSPLHF
>TRBV7-2|NA|TRBJ1-1|TRBD1
TGTGCCAGCAGCGTTCAACAGGGGGGGAACACTGAAGCTTTCTTT
CASSVQQGGNTEAFF
>TRBV2|few|TRBJ1-2|NA
TGTGCCAGCAGTGAAAAACCCCAGGTGTTGGAGAATGGCTACACCTTC
CASSEKPQVLENGYTF
>TRBV6-5|NA|TRBJ1-3|NA
TGTACCAGCAGTTACACCTGGACATCTGGAAACACCATATATTTT
CTSSYTWTSGNTIYF
>TRBV6-5|NA|TRBJ2-1|TRBD1
TGTGCCAGCTGGGGACAGAGCTCCTACAATGAGCAGTTCTTC
CASWGQSSYNEQFF
>TRBV19|NA|TRBJ1-2|NA
TGTGCCAGTAGTATAGGGGGAAATGGCTACACCTTC
CASSIGGNGYTF
>TRBV28|NA|TRBJ1-5|NA
TGTGCCAGCAGTCCTCCTCAGGGACATAGCAATCAGCCCCAGCATTTT
CASSPPQGHSNQPQHF
>TRBV28|NA|TRBJ2-5|NA
TGTGCCAGCAGTTTCGGGGGTAACCAAGAGACCCAGTACTTC
CASSFGGNQETQYF
>TRBV14|NA|TRBJ1-3|NA
TGTGCCAGCAGCCCTTTCCGACAGTCCTTAGGAGCCATATATTTT
CASSPFRQSLGAIYF
>TRBV4-2|NA|TRBJ1-1|NA
TGTGCCAGCAGCCAAGTCCGAGAGAACACTGAAGCTTTCTTT
CASSQVRENTEAFF
>TRBV28|NA|TRBJ1-4|TRBD1
TGTGCCAGCAGTTTGAGGACAGGGGCACGTAATGAAAAACTGTTTTTT
CASSLRTGARNEKLFF
>TRBV6-5|NA|TRBJ1-3|TRBD1
TGTGCCAGCAGTCAGACAGGGACTGGAAACACCATATATTTT
CASSQTGTGNTIYF
>TRBV6-6|NA|TRBJ2-7|TRBD2
TGTGCCAGCAGTACGACTAGCGGGGGTTCCTACGAGCAGTACTTC
CASSTTSGGSYEQYF
>TRBV6-6|NA|TRBJ2-5|NA
TGTGCCAGCACCTTTCCAGCACAAGAGACCCAGTACTTC
CASTFPAQETQYF
>TRBV7-8|NA|TRBJ1-6|NA
TGTGCCAGCAGCTTAGCGAGGGACGGCTATAATTCACCCCTCCACTTT
CASSLARDGYNSPLHF
>TRBV7-2|once|TRBJ2-5|TRBD2
TGTGCCAGCAGCTTAAGTGGACTAGCGGCCCAAGAGACCCAGTACTTC
CASSLSGLAAQETQYF
>TRBV19|NA|TRBJ2-3|NA
TGTGCCAGTCATCGGACAGCTAGCACAGATACGCAGTATTTT
CASHRTASTDTQYF